Listed here is a single T cell receptor beta chain. This record comes from a study of T-cell reconstitution after alpha-beta-depleted transplantation in children. Preparation of the TCRbeta library was carried out with unique molecular identifiers. TCRdb fed the PCR reads into MiXCR, producing one record per CDR3 protein. The table includes roughly 590,000 distinct CDR3 sequences, approximately 16% detected once. V lost 5 bases to trimming and J lost 0 bases; unmatched junction nucleotides: 7. Per germline, CDR1 DFQATT and CDR2 SNEGSKA (reference sequence). The CDR3 has 14 amino acids. This chain joins TRBV20-1 and TRBJ2-7; TRBD1 matches at 7 bases. This TCR derives from a human donor who donated a stem cell graft to a child with acute myeloid leukemia. The sequenced sample was PBMCs from the stem cell graft donor, obtained from the stem cell graft. Here the CDR3 DNA reads TGCAGTGCTTCCCCGGGACAGAGCTCCTACGAGCAGTACTTC. Translating gives CSASPGQSSYEQYF.